This record looks at one T cell receptor beta chain sequence and its context. No antigen is known for it. Donors were Caucasian adults residing in Nashville, Tennessee, USA. The repertoire was sequenced with immunoSEQ multiplex PCR; TCRdb's copy has only in-frame clones and lacks some. The table shows fewer than 3 million clones, with about 90% occurring only once. The data originate from a study of shared clonotypes between healthy human individuals. The study's findings and limits: Naive subsets generally exceeded memory subsets in estimated richness. The study sampled only blood, and tissue repertoires likely differ. What rarefaction showed was incomplete sorted-subset sequencing despite large depth.

The CDR3 covers 17 residues. From germline, CDR1 is SGDLS and CDR2 YYNGEE. Trimming removed 0 bases at V and 0 bases at J, with 10 bases between. Sequenced material: naive CD4+ T cells from PBMCs. Noted subset: CD45RA+ positively selected. The TCR comes from a man between 18 and 35 years old in good health. Some clones in this sample may be carry-over from other donors' samples. The V gene is TRBV9, the J gene TRBJ2-6; tentative D call: TRBD2 (6 bases). CDR3 sequence (DNA): TGTGCCAGCAGCGTAGGAGGAGGGCACTCTGGGGCCAACGTCCTGACTTTC. This codes for CASSVGGGHSGANVLTF.